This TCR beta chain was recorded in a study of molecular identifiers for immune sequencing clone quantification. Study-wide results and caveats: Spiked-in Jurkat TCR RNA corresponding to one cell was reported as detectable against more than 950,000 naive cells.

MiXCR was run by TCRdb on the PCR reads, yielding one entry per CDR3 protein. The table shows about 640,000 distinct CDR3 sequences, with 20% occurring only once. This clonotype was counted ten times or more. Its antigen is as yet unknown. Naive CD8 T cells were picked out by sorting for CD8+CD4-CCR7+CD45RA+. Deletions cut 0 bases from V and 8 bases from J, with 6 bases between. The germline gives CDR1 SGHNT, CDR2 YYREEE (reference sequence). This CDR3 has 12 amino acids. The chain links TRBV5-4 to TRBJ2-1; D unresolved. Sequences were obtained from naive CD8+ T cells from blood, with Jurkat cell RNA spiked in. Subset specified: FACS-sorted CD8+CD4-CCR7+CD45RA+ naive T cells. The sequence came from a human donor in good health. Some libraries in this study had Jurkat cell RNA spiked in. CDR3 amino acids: CASSLGPDEQFF. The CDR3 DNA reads TGTGCCAGCAGCTTGGGCCCGGATGAGCAGTTCTTC.